This T cell receptor (beta chain) was sequenced in a study of Ad26.COV2.S vaccination and SARS-CoV-2 variants. Study details: Into the muscle, Ad26.COV2.S was dosed once or twice, 56 days apart. Whole-study results and caveats: The authors reported substantial breadth in spike-specific CD8+ and CD4+ T cell responses after vaccination.

The table came from immunoSEQ multiplex PCR; TCRdb's copy has only in-frame clones and leaves some out. The data hold 440,000 or so clones, with roughly 87% observed a single time. Treatment given: roughly 19 received Ad26.COV2.S at low or high dose, single or two shots; roughly five received placebo; per-sample allocation not given. Specimens were obtained on day 63 following the first vaccine or placebo injection. An adult of 18-55 years in Boston served as donor. Germline values: CDR1 SNHLY, CDR2 FYNNEI. V lost 4 bases, J lost 8 bases, and 11 bases lay in between. CDR3 length: 12 residues. Turning to this clone: The target antigen is unknown.

The rearrangement uses TRBV2 and TRBJ1-2; possible D gene TRBD1, 5 bases. The origin of this receptor is a person between 18 and 65 years old who received the Ad26.COV2.S COVID-19 vaccine or a placebo. The specimen comprised peripheral blood, sampled in a trial of Ad26.COV2.S vaccine versus placebo. CDR3 nucleotide sequence: TGTGCCAGCAGTGTTCAGAGGGACGGCTACACCTTC. This encodes CASSVQRDGYTF.